A selection of T cell receptor beta chains follows, all from one sample in a study of response to subunit inactivated influenza vaccine. Each CDR3 protein is one row after TCRdb ran MiXCR on the RT-PCR reads. The table records about 520,000 distinct CDR3 sequences, roughly 11% of them present only once. The sequencing used PBMCs from blood, collected about 40 days after vaccination. The receptors come from a middle-aged man who received an inactivated influenza vaccine. The CDR3 runs from the conserved cysteine through the conserved F or W. The order of the fields is D gene, V gene, J gene, clone size, CDR3 DNA, CDR3 protein. D genes are given only for firm matches. Part of the rows lack a size; the others show once, few, many or a class for expanded clones.

-	TRBV20-1	TRBJ2-3	many	TGCAGTGCTAGTCCTATCGGGCCCCACTCTAGCACAGATACGCAGTATTTT	CSASPIGPHSSTDTQYF
TRBD1	TRBV3-1	TRBJ1-1	-	TGTGCCAGCAGCCCCGGCCCGTGGGAGGACAGGGAGGATGAAGCTTTCTTT	CASSPGPWEDREDEAFF
-	TRBV29-1	TRBJ2-7	few	TGCAGCGGGGCGGCCGACAACGAGCAGTACTTC	CSGAADNEQYF
-	TRBV29-1	TRBJ2-3	-	TGCAGCGTTGAAGCTTACGGGAGAACAGATACGCAGTATTTT	CSVEAYGRTDTQYF
-	TRBV5-5	TRBJ2-7	many	TGTGCCAGCAGCTTGGGCAGGGAGTACGAGCAGTACTTC	CASSLGREYEQYF
-	TRBV7-8	TRBJ2-1	-	TGTGCCAGCAGCCGCCCGAGCGGCTACAATGAGCAGTTCTTC	CASSRPSGYNEQFF
-	TRBV20-1	TRBJ2-7	many	TGCAGTGCTAGAGAGGTGCCGGGGGCCTACGAGCAGTACTTC	CSAREVPGAYEQYF
-	TRBV12-3/TRBV12-4	TRBJ1-2	-	TGTGCCAGCAGTTCCCAGAACTATGGCTACACCTTC	CASSSQNYGYTF
TRBD1	TRBV12-3/TRBV12-4	TRBJ1-1	many	TGTGCCAGCAGTTTGAGGACAGGGAGACTCACTGAAGCTTTCTTT	CASSLRTGRLTEAFF
TRBD1	TRBV20-1	TRBJ1-1	few	TGCAGTGCGAGCCGTAACAGGGGGCGAACTGAAGCTTTCTTT	CSASRNRGRTEAFF
TRBD1	TRBV7-6	TRBJ2-5	few	TGTGCCAGCAGCTTAGAGCTCAGGGGGCTGGGCGGTGTGGAGACCCAGTACTTC	CASSLELRGLGGVETQYF
TRBD2	TRBV20-1	TRBJ2-7	-	TGCAGTGCTAGAGACCAATCAGCGGGGGCCTTTTACGAGCAGTACTTC	CSARDQSAGAFYEQYF
-	TRBV29-1	TRBJ2-1	many	TGCAGCGTTGAAGGCCGCCTAAACTACAATGAGCAGTTCTTC	CSVEGRLNYNEQFF
-	TRBV12-3/TRBV12-4	TRBJ2-7	many	TGTGCCAGCAGTTTAGGGGACACGGGGTACTTC	CASSLGDTGYF
TRBD2	TRBV20-1	TRBJ2-3	many	TGCAGTGCTAGAGCCAAAGCGGGGGGCCCCACCTCTAGCACAGATACGCAGTATTTT	CSARAKAGGPTSSTDTQYF
-	TRBV5-1	TRBJ1-1	-	TGCGCCAGCCGGGTTAGGGCAGAGTTGAACACTGAAGCTTTCTTT	CASRVRAELNTEAFF
-	TRBV20-1	TRBJ2-1	-	TGCAGTGCTCTTGCGGGCAACACCTACAATGAGCAGTTCTTC	CSALAGNTYNEQFF
TRBD2	TRBV20-1	TRBJ2-5	few	TGCAGTGCTGGGCGGGCTAGCGGGATCGACGAGACCCAGTACTTC	CSAGRASGIDETQYF
-	TRBV20-1	TRBJ2-7	many	TGCAGTGCTAGACTGGCGTATTCCTACGAGCAGTACTTC	CSARLAYSYEQYF
-	TRBV6-1	TRBJ1-3	few	TGTGCCAGCAGCACCACCCGGGCAGAAAAAAACACCATATATTTT	CASSTTRAEKNTIYF
TRBD2	TRBV15	TRBJ2-5	-	TGTGCCACCAGCAGAGGGACTAGCGGGGCCAAAGAGACCCAGTACTTC	CATSRGTSGAKETQYF
TRBD2	TRBV20-1	TRBJ2-5	few	TGCAGTGCTAGAGACCGACTAGCGGGAGGGCCCTCGGAAGAGACCCAGTACTTC	CSARDRLAGGPSEETQYF
-	TRBV12-3/TRBV12-4	TRBJ1-4	-	TGTGCCAGCAGACGGGACCGGGGAAAACTGTTTTTT	CASRRDRGKLFF
-	TRBV5-8	TRBJ2-5	many	TGTGCCAGCAGGGCTTTGACCCAGTACTTC	CASRALTQYF
TRBD2	TRBV5-1	TRBJ2-1	few	TGCGCCAGCAGCTTGTGGGGGGAGGGCTCCTACAATGAGCAGTTCTTC	CASSLWGEGSYNEQFF
TRBD1	TRBV5-1	TRBJ2-3	few	TGCGCCAGCGGACAGGGGGACGTTAGCACAGATACGCAGTATTTT	CASGQGDVSTDTQYF
TRBD1	TRBV20-1	TRBJ1-1	many	TGCAGTGCTAGAGATCCCGTGACAGGGACCACTGAAGCTTTCTTT	CSARDPVTGTTEAFF
-	TRBV6-6	TRBJ2-7	many	TGTGCCAGCAGTTACTCGAACAATTACGAGCAGTACTTC	CASSYSNNYEQYF
-	TRBV27	TRBJ1-6	-	TGTGCCAGCAGGTGGCAGGGGAATTCACCCCTCCACTTT	CASRWQGNSPLHF
-	TRBV7-9	TRBJ2-7	-	TGTGCCAGCGGGGGGGCCAATTCAGGAGAGCAGTACTTC	CASGGANSGEQYF
TRBD1	TRBV4-3	TRBJ2-1	few	TGCGCCAGCAGCCTACGGGACAGGGTTGCGAATGAGCAGTTCTTC	CASSLRDRVANEQFF
TRBD2	TRBV4-3	TRBJ2-3	-	TGCGCCAGCAGCCAAGATGGATTAACTAGCGGGAACACAGATACGCAGTATTTT	CASSQDGLTSGNTDTQYF
-	TRBV28	TRBJ2-7	-	TGTGCCAGCACCCTGAGCTCCTACGAGCAGTACTTC	CASTLSSYEQYF
TRBD1	TRBV7-6	TRBJ1-4	-	TGTGCCAGCAGCGCCGCGACAGGGATCCTTAATGAAAAACTGTTTTTT	CASSAATGILNEKLFF
-	TRBV29-1	TRBJ2-6	few	TGCAGCGTTGCAGAGTCTGGGGCCAACGTCCTGACTTTC	CSVAESGANVLTF
TRBD1	TRBV7-2	TRBJ1-4	few	TGTGCCAGCAGCCCCCGGACAGGGCGGGGTGAAAAACTGTTTTTT	CASSPRTGRGEKLFF
-	TRBV6-5	TRBJ2-1	many	TGTGCCAGCAGTTACTCTTCGGGGAGCTCCTACAATGAGCAGTTCTTC	CASSYSSGSSYNEQFF
TRBD1	TRBV20-1	TRBJ1-4	few	TGCAGTGCTAGAGGTGCAGGGGGTGGAGAAAAACTGTTTTTT	CSARGAGGGEKLFF
TRBD1	TRBV7-7	TRBJ1-1	few	TGTGCCAGCAGCGTGGGACAGGCAATGAACACTGAAGCTTTCTTT	CASSVGQAMNTEAFF
-	TRBV29-1	TRBJ2-1	many	TGCAGCGTGGGGATCTACAATGAGCAGTTCTTC	CSVGIYNEQFF
TRBD1	TRBV29-1	TRBJ2-1	-	TGCAGCGCCGACAGGGTGGTTGGTATCGATGAGCAGTTCTTC	CSADRVVGIDEQFF
TRBD1	TRBV10-3	TRBJ2-3	few	TGTGCCATCAGTGACTCGCGACAGGGCTCCTGGGGGACGCAGTATTTT	CAISDSRQGSWGTQYF
-	TRBV24-1	TRBJ2-1	many	TGTGCCACCAGTGATTTTCAATCAAGGGGGTTCGACGATGAGCAGTTCTTC	CATSDFQSRGFDDEQFF
TRBD2	TRBV27	TRBJ2-7	few	TGTGCCACTCGCCAGCGGGGGTCCTCCTACGAGCAGTACTTC	CATRQRGSSYEQYF
-	TRBV7-9	TRBJ2-3	few	TGTGCCAGCAGCAGGACGGGGCAGGGATCAGATACGCAGTATTTT	CASSRTGQGSDTQYF
TRBD1	TRBV29-1	TRBJ2-5	-	TGCAGCGTTGGATTTGGACAGGGAACTCAAGAGACCCAGTACTTC	CSVGFGQGTQETQYF
TRBD1	TRBV5-1	TRBJ2-1	-	TGCGCCAGCAGCACGGGACAGAGCTCCTACAATGAGCAGTTCTTC	CASSTGQSSYNEQFF
-	TRBV9	TRBJ1-2	-	TGTGCCAGCAGCGGTCGGGCCCAGCGAAACTACACCTTC	CASSGRAQRNYTF
TRBD1	TRBV5-1	TRBJ2-2	many	TGCGCCAGCGCGGAAGGGACAGACAACACCGGGGAGCTGTTTTTT	CASAEGTDNTGELFF
-	TRBV5-1	TRBJ2-1	-	TGCGCCAGCAGCCCGGGCGGGGAGTACAATGAGCAGTTCTTC	CASSPGGEYNEQFF
-	TRBV24-1	TRBJ1-5	-	TGTGCCACCAGTGATCCGAGGGGCAATCAGCCCCAGCATTTT	CATSDPRGNQPQHF
TRBD1	TRBV20-1	TRBJ2-7	many	TGCAGTGCCCCTAGACAGGGGGCTAACGAGCAGTACTTC	CSAPRQGANEQYF
-	TRBV6-2/TRBV6-3	TRBJ2-7	once	TGTGCCAGCAGTTACTTCGGGCTTCTCAACCACGAGCAGTACTTC	CASSYFGLLNHEQYF
-	TRBV9	TRBJ2-7	-	TGTGCCAGCAGCGTCTTCCCCTCCGAGGGGGAGCAGTACTTC	CASSVFPSEGEQYF
-	TRBV7-6	TRBJ2-2	-	TGTGCCAGCAGCTCAGGGGGGCGGAACACCGGGGAGCTGTTTTTT	CASSSGGRNTGELFF
TRBD1	TRBV30	TRBJ1-6	-	TGTGCCTCCGACAGGGAGGATTCACCCCTCCACTTT	CASDREDSPLHF
-	TRBV29-1	TRBJ1-3	few	TGCAGCGTTGGGAGGGACGGAAACTCTGGAAACACCATATATTTT	CSVGRDGNSGNTIYF